These T cell receptor beta chains were read from a single sample in a study of T-cell reconstitution after alpha-beta-depleted transplantation in children. Using its own MiXCR run on the PCR reads, TCRdb lists one record per CDR3 protein. The repertoire consists of over 90,000 distinct CDR3 sequences, with roughly 6% occurring once and the leading ten covering approximately 6.6%. The sample here was PBMCs, mostly from graft donor cells, taken 60 days after TCRalphabeta/CD19-depleted stem cell transplant. Source of these receptors: a female patient aged 2-9 years who had a stem cell transplant for Fanconi anemia, so the T cells may come from the graft donor. The CDR3 runs from the conserved cysteine through the conserved F or W. The D gene is left open where the match is weak.

V | D | length | CDR3
TRBV27 | NA | 14 | CASSRSTYGNTIYF
TRBV2 | NA | 16 | CASSEGLGVAGNTIYF
TRBV3-1 | NA | 16 | CASSPPHAKLTGTQYF
TRBV14 | TRBD2 | 20 | CASSPRGLAGLRSSYNEQFF
TRBV20-1 | NA | 17 | CSARDQGQSGSTDTQYF
TRBV20-1 | TRBD2 | 17 | CSARDNGVAGTQETQYF
TRBV2 | TRBD2 | 16 | CASTDLTSGFTDTQYF
TRBV16 | TRBD1 | 15 | CASSQSGTGGYEQYF
TRBV20-1 | NA | 13 | CSATQRVKGTQYF
TRBV10-3 | NA | 16 | CAISESGVPAKNIQYF
TRBV5-1 | TRBD1 | 13 | CASSADRGGEQYF
TRBV5-1 | TRBD1 | 18 | CASSLSIYGTGAPTEAFF
TRBV5-1 | NA | 14 | CASSSPQGAGELFF
TRBV10-3 | TRBD1 | 15 | CAISVGTGDTGELFF
TRBV7-8 | TRBD1 | 13 | CASRLQGDTEAFF
TRBV7-2 | TRBD1 | 18 | CASSSSRDRVPGANVLTF
TRBV6-5 | TRBD2 | 16 | CASTTLAGGRTDTQYF
TRBV21-1 | NA | 19 | CASSSTSGIKWGRYNEQFF
TRBV12-3/TRBV12-4 | NA | 15 | CASSAGGQGTDTQYF
TRBV12-3/TRBV12-4 | TRBD1 | 17 | CASSFPRGTGRDTEAFF
TRBV10-3 | NA | 17 | CAISESRKRTNTGELFF
TRBV6-5 | NA | 15 | CASSRGRGQLYGYTF
TRBV14 | NA | 13 | CASSQGNGDTQYF
TRBV5-1 | NA | 14 | CASSFTGSYNEQFF
TRBV5-1 | TRBD1 | 14 | CASSFDRAFTEAFF
TRBV10-3 | TRBD1 | 15 | CAIASTGGSNEKLFF
TRBV12-3/TRBV12-4 | NA | 18 | CASQNDMGGRSSNQPQHF
TRBV7-3 | TRBD2 | 15 | CASSFWRGVYNEQFF
TRBV20-1 | TRBD2 | 12 | CSAHGGGGPQYF
TRBV29-1 | NA | 12 | CSSLTRGETQYF
TRBV5-1 | NA | 15 | CASSLSGRNQETQYF
TRBV28 | NA | 14 | CASSPPTRGYEQYF
TRBV5-1 | NA | 14 | CASSLAGGTETQYF
TRBV5-1 | NA | 12 | CASSVTGNTQYF
TRBV28 | NA | 13 | CASSSRDFYEQYF
TRBV27 | TRBD2 | 15 | CASSIFGTSHNEQFF
TRBV12-3/TRBV12-4 | NA | 11 | CASSQRDTQYF
TRBV6-2/TRBV6-3 | NA | 21 | CASSYHWGWDAYKLVNTEAFF
TRBV21-1 | NA | 15 | CASSTGTVYTGELFF
TRBV28 | TRBD1 | 15 | CASRLTGTGNYEQYF
TRBV14 | NA | 14 | CASRKWNNREEQYF
TRBV5-1 | NA | 14 | CASPRGRSYTEAFF
TRBV12-3/TRBV12-4 | TRBD2 | 17 | CASSPRLAGGNTGELFF
TRBV7-2 | TRBD2 | 14 | CASSLNVGRGEQYF
TRBV7-2 | NA | 13 | CASSLGPLLAQYF
TRBV20-1 | NA | 13 | CSAYGPLQNEQFF
TRBV6-2/TRBV6-3 | TRBD2 | 17 | CASSAGLAGAFSYEQYF
TRBV11-1 | TRBD2 | 19 | CASSSPDSGPGLAGVEQFF